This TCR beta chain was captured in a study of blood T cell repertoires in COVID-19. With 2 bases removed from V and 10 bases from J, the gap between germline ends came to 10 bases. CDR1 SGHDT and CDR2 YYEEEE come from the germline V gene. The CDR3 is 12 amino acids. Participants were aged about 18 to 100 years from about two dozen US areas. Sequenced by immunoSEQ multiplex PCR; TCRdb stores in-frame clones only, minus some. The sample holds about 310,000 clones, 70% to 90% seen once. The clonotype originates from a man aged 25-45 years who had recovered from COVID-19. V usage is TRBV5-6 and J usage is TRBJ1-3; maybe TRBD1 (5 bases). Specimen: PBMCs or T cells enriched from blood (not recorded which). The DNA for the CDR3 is TGTGCCAGCAGCTTCACCCAGGGAACCATATATTTT. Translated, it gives CASSFTQGTIYF.